This TCR beta chain was sequenced for a study of cytomegalovirus exposure and HLA in healthy donors. From germline, CDR1 is MNHEY and CDR2 SMNVEV (reference sequence). This CDR3 has 14 residues. V dropped 6 bases and J dropped 2; count of bases not matched to a gene: 0. 60 Vbeta and 13 Jbeta primers were used in PCR. Sequenced by immunoSEQ multiplex PCR; TCRdb stores in-frame clones only, minus some. The sample includes around 220,000 clones, about 77% of them seen just once. Findings and caveats of the study: Later, an analysis showed that TCR beta chains associated with HLA were more clonally expanded than others that were equally common. Sequencing depth across donors, presence/absence analyses assumed, was roughly uniform.

Details on this clone: Its antigen is unknown.

Although they were nominally healthy when sampled, donors likely had unrecorded immune exposures. Input material: PBMCs. The V gene is TRBV27, the J gene TRBJ2-7; 14 positions agree with TRBD2. The TCR sequence derives from a woman aged 25 to 39 in good health and CMV-seronegative. Here the CDR3 reads CASRGLAGAYEQYF. DNA for the CDR3: TGTGCCAGCAGGGGACTAGCGGGAGCCTACGAGCAGTACTTC.